This TCR beta chain was found in a study of shared clonotypes between healthy human individuals. Study results and limitations: Despite large depth, rarefaction showed incomplete sorted-subset sequencing. Naive subsets generally exceeded memory subsets in estimated richness.

Regarding this clone: Its antigen is not identified.

The data were produced by immunoSEQ multiplex PCR, yet TCRdb's version contains in-frame clones alone and is incomplete. The sample lists approximately 2,300,000 clones, around 92% occurring once. Per the germline V gene, CDR1 is SGHVS and CDR2 is FQNEAQ. The V end was cut by 1 base, the J end by 4 bases, with 5 bases between. CDR3 length: 13 amino acids. This clonotype was sampled from a young man in good health. Some clones in this sample may be carry-over from other donors' samples. The chain recombines TRBV7-8 with TRBJ1-3; unclear D gene. The material sequenced was naive CD4+ T cells from PBMCs. Subset noted: CD45RA+ positively selected. Written as DNA, the CDR3 is TGTGCCAGCAGCTTAGTCGGCGGAAACACCATATATTTT. This translates into CASSLVGGNTIYF. Looking up the rest from reference TRBV7-8 and TRBJ1-3 gives the full variable domain: GAGVSQSPRYKVAKRGQDVALRCDPISGHVSLFWYQQALGQGPEFLTYFQNEAQLDKSGLPSDRFFAERPEGSVSTLKIQRTQQEDSAVYLCASSLVGGNTIYFGEGSWLTVV.